The 21 T cell receptor beta chains in this list originate from one sample, sequenced in a study of cytomegalovirus exposure and HLA in healthy donors. This PCR relied on a set of 60 Vbeta primers and 13 Jbeta primers. This table comes from immunoSEQ multiplex PCR, and its TCRdb copy is limited to in-frame clones, with some not included. Here the sample spans 95,000 to 150,000 clones, roughly 70% being singletons. Source material: PBMCs. These receptors came from a man aged 25 to 40 in good health and CMV-seronegative.

This clone was observed a handful of times. J is TRBJ1-2 and V is TRBV19; 9 positions match TRBD1. CDR1 and CDR2 from the germline V gene are LNHDA and SQIVND (reference sequence). The CDR3 runs to 15 residues. After removal of 4 bases from V and 8 bases from J, the junction contained 11 bases not matched to a gene. The CDR3 DNA sequence: TGTGCCAGTAGTACCCCCGGGACAGGGCTGAGGGGCTACACCTTC. Amino acids: CASSTPGTGLRGYTF.

The chain links TRBV19 to TRBJ2-5; no firm D call. Germline CDR1 LNHDA, CDR2 SQIVND (reference sequence). V gave up 3 bases and J gave up 4 bases, with 9 bases separating them. The CDR3 contains 13 residues. As DNA, the CDR3 is TGTGCCAGTAGTATTGGAGAGAGAGAGACCCAGTACTTC. As protein: CASSIGERETQYF.

The chain uses TRBV11-2 and TRBJ1-4; 7 nucleotides line up with TRBD1. The CDR3 contains 19 residues. Germline V gives CDR1 SGHAT, CDR2 FQNNGV. V trimming: 2 bases; J trimming: 0 bases; junction bases outside the gene matches: 12. The CDR3 here is CASSLRLPGQLTTNEKLFF. CDR3 in DNA: TGTGCCAGCAGCTTACGACTTCCGGGACAGCTTACAACTAATGAAAAACTGTTTTTT.

The chain employs TRBV2 and TRBJ1-4; D ambiguous. V lost 3 bases and J lost 8, with 10 bases in between. The CDR3 totals 13 residues. CDR1 is SNHLY and CDR2 is FYNNEI in the germline V gene. In DNA, the CDR3 is TGTGCCAGCAGTGACAGAGGATTCGAAAAACTGTTTTTT. Its translation: CASSDRGFEKLFF.

The chain is built from TRBV18 and TRBJ2-1; 7 bases are a match to TRBD2. Germline CDR1 and CDR2: KGHSH and LQKENI. The CDR3 has 12 residues. V dropped 6 bases and J dropped 6; count of bases not matched to a gene: 2. Here the CDR3 reads CASSPGGNEQFF. CDR3 in DNA: TGTGCCAGCTCGCCGGGGGGCAATGAGCAGTTCTTC.

The V and J genes are TRBV5-1 and TRBJ2-2; possibly TRBD1 for D (5 bases). The V end was cut by 0 bases, the J end by 2 bases, with 8 bases between. Germline CDR1 is SGHRS and CDR2 is YFSETQ. CDR3 size: 15 residues. In DNA form, the CDR3 reads TGCGCCAGCAGCTTGGACAGGCTAAACACCGGGGAGCTGTTTTTT. Translating it yields CASSLDRLNTGELFF.

The chain combines TRBV14 with TRBJ2-7; D possibly corresponds to TRBD1 (5 bases). CDR3 length: 15 residues. Trimming cost V 1 base and J 1 base, with 11 bases left between them. CDR1 SGHDN and CDR2 FVKESK come from the germline V gene. The CDR3 spells CASSQAGQESYEQYF. CDR3 sequence (DNA): TGTGCCAGCAGCCAAGCAGGGCAGGAGTCCTACGAGCAGTACTTC.

This clone has only one observation. This chain uses TRBV5-1 with TRBJ2-5, with 11 bases identical to TRBD1. The end of the DNA aligns better with TRBJ2-7, so the J call may be wrong. The CDR3 is 16 residues long. Per the germline V gene, CDR1 is SGHRS and CDR2 is YFSETQ. In nucleotides, the CDR3 is TGCGCCAGCAGCTATACCAGAGGACAGGGGGCCCACGAGCAGTACTTC. This sequence encodes CASSYTRGQGAHEQYF.

The rearrangement joins TRBV7-9 to TRBJ1-1, with TRBD1 matching over 8 bases. This CDR3 contains 14 residues. The germline CDR1 and CDR2 sequences are SEHNR and FQNEAQ (reference sequence). V shed 5 bases and J 2 bases; nucleotides not matched to a gene: 4. As DNA, the CDR3 is TGTGCCAGCAGCCTACAGGGGGTTAACACTGAAGCTTTCTTT. It specifies CASSLQGVNTEAFF. The entire variable domain, with the rest obtained from reference TRBV7-9 and TRBJ1-1, is as follows: DTGVSQNPRHKITKRGQNVTFRCDPISEHNRLYWYRQTLGQGPEFLTYFQNEAQLEKSRLLSDRFSAERPKGSFSTLEIQRTEQGDSAMYLCASSLQGVNTEAFFGQGTRLTVV.

This clone was recorded only once. This chain uses TRBV2 with TRBJ2-7; D possibly corresponds to TRBD2 (6 bases). Per the germline V gene, CDR1 is SNHLY and CDR2 is FYNNEI. The V gene lost 4 bases and the J gene lost 3 bases, with 10 bases spanning the gap. The CDR3 consists of 13 residues. The CDR3 DNA is TGTGCCAGCAGTGCCTTGCGGGGCTACGAGCAGTACTTC. It yields the protein CASSALRGYEQYF.

CDR3 loop: CASSTRAGSTDTQYF. The CDR3 DNA sequence: TGTGCCAGCAGCACCAGAGCGGGGAGCACAGATACGCAGTATTTT. The V and J genes are TRBV7-9 and TRBJ2-3; 7 bases map to TRBD2. The CDR3 runs to 15 residues. The V segment lost 5 bases and the J segment 0 bases; nucleotides outside the gene matches: 5. The germline gives CDR1 SEHNR, CDR2 FQNEAQ (reference sequence).

The gene calls are TRBV5-8 and TRBJ1-1, with 8 bases lining up with TRBD1. CDR1 is SGHTS and CDR2 is YDEGEE in the germline V gene. CDR3 length: 16 amino acids. The junction had 14 bases not matched to a gene; V was cut back by 5 bases and J by 5 bases. DNA of the CDR3: TGTGCCAGCAGTAAAGGTCAGGGGGCTTCTGGGACTGAAGCTTTCTTT. Its translation is CASSKGQGASGTEAFF.

This clone was picked up a small number of times. V gene TRBV6-5 combines with J gene TRBJ1-2; 7 nucleotides align to TRBD1. V lost 7 bases to trimming and J lost 6 bases; unmatched junction nucleotides: 2. This CDR3 comprises 11 residues. Germline CDR1 reads MNHEY; CDR2 reads SVGAGI. The CDR3 sequence: CASTTGDGYTF. The CDR3 DNA is TGTGCCAGCACAACAGGGGATGGCTACACCTTC.

A few counts support this clone. The rearrangement links TRBV6-1 to TRBJ2-2; no reliable D call. V dropped 6 bases and J dropped 4 bases, with 9 bases sitting between them. The CDR3 is 13 amino acids. The V gene's germline CDR1 is MNHNS and CDR2 SASEGT. The CDR3 reads CASRRQTTGELFF. CDR3 DNA sequence: TGTGCCAGCAGACGACAAACCACCGGGGAGCTGTTTTTT.

This clone has just a few counts. This chain links TRBV27 with TRBJ1-5, with a weak D call TRBD1 (5 bases). The germline V gene encodes CDR1 MNHEY and CDR2 SMNVEV (reference sequence). Trimming cost V 8 bases and J 0 bases, with 11 bases left between them. There are 14 residues in the CDR3. The CDR3, as DNA: TGTGCCAGCGGAAGACAGAATAGCAATCAGCCCCAGCATTTT. Translated, it gives CASGRQNSNQPQHF.

The rearrangement uses TRBV11-2 and TRBJ2-3, with D perhaps TRBD2 (6 bases). Germline loops: CDR1 SGHAT, CDR2 FQNNGV. The V and J ends lost 4 bases and 4 bases respectively, with 9 bases between them. CDR3 length equals 13 residues. The CDR3: CASSSGGADTQYF. CDR3 DNA: TGTGCCAGCAGCTCGGGCGGGGCAGATACGCAGTATTTT.

This clone showed up just once. The chain carries TRBV5-1 and TRBJ1-2; a weak D match, TRBD1 (6 bases). Trimming shortened V by 2 bases and J by 2 bases, and 13 bases separated the two germline ends. Looked up from germline, CDR1 is SGHRS and CDR2 is YFSETQ. There are 15 residues in the CDR3. For the CDR3, the DNA is TGCGCCAGCAGCTTCAGGGGTGGAGAAAACTATGGCTACACCTTC. The encoded protein is CASSFRGGENYGYTF.

J is TRBJ2-1 and V is TRBV4-2, with TRBD2 as a possible D gene (6 bases). Germline-derived CDR1 and CDR2 are LGHNA and YNFKEQ. V lost 1 base to trimming and J lost 3 bases, with 7 bases between them. This CDR3 has 14 amino acids. CDR3 DNA: TGTGCCAGCAGCCAAGGCGGGAACTACAATGAGCAGTTCTTC. This codes for CASSQGGNYNEQFF.

This clone was detected a few times. The chain links TRBV27 to TRBJ2-3; 8 bases line up with TRBD2. From germline, CDR1 is MNHEY and CDR2 SMNVEV (reference sequence). The J segment lost 2 bases and the V segment lost 4 bases, leaving 11 bases of the junction unmatched. The CDR3 has 17 amino acids. CDR3 residues: CASSSSPSGSNTDTQYF. CDR3 nucleotides: TGTGCCAGCAGTTCCTCCCCTAGCGGGTCTAACACAGATACGCAGTATTTT.

V and J are TRBV27 and TRBJ1-5; no definite D call. The germline gives CDR1 MNHEY, CDR2 SMNVEV (reference sequence). Deletions cut 2 bases from V and 1 base from J, with 15 bases between. The CDR3 has 17 amino acids. The CDR3: CASSLNRWSSSNQPQHF. In DNA form, the CDR3 reads TGTGCCAGCAGTTTAAATCGGTGGAGCTCAAGCAATCAGCCCCAGCATTTT.

The chain uses TRBV9 and TRBJ1-1; 9 bases are a match to TRBD1. The CDR3 has 16 amino acids. Trimming cost V 3 bases and J 1 base; bases outside gene matches: 7. Per the germline V gene, CDR1 is SGDLS and CDR2 is YYNGEE. For the CDR3, the DNA is TGTGCCAGCAGCGCACAACCGGGACAGGGGAACACTGAAGCTTTCTTT. Protein sequence: CASSAQPGQGNTEAFF.